The rows below give T cell receptor beta chains drawn from one sample of a study of shared clonotypes between healthy human individuals. Sequencing was performed with immunoSEQ multiplex PCR; in TCRdb, only in-frame clones are kept and a portion is missing. The sample contains fewer than 600,000 clones, around 78% of which appear only once. The sample comprised PBMCs. The receptor set was obtained from a middle-aged woman in good health. Some clones in this sample may be carry-over from other donors' samples. The CDR3 runs from the conserved cysteine through the conserved F or W. Each record gives: V gene, D gene, clone size, J gene, CDR3 protein, CDR3 DNA. A D gene is named only where the DNA matches it firmly. Clone size appears in some rows only: once, few, many, or a class for an expanded clone.

v_gene: TRBV5-6
d_gene: -
abundance: -
j_gene: TRBJ1-5
CDR3aa: CASSPRDSNQPQHF
CDR3nt: TGTGCCAGCAGCCCCAGGGATAGCAATCAGCCCCAGCATTTT

v_gene: TRBV2
d_gene: -
abundance: -
j_gene: TRBJ1-2
CDR3aa: CASTTRGTGNYGYTF
CDR3nt: TGTGCCAGCACTACCCGAGGGACTGGTAACTATGGCTACACCTTC

v_gene: TRBV5-1
d_gene: TRBD2
abundance: -
j_gene: TRBJ2-1
CDR3aa: CASNTGTSGSAYNEQFF
CDR3nt: TGCGCCAGCAACACTGGGACTAGCGGGAGTGCCTACAATGAGCAGTTCTTC

v_gene: TRBV10-3
d_gene: -
abundance: -
j_gene: TRBJ1-1
CDR3aa: CAIRTGTDTEAFF
CDR3nt: TGTGCCATCAGGACAGGTACGGACACTGAAGCTTTCTTT

v_gene: TRBV28
d_gene: TRBD2
abundance: -
j_gene: TRBJ2-7
CDR3aa: CASMTSGSPWEQYF
CDR3nt: TGTGCCAGCATGACTAGCGGGAGTCCGTGGGAGCAGTACTTC

v_gene: TRBV5-6
d_gene: TRBD1
abundance: -
j_gene: TRBJ2-5
CDR3aa: CASSPDRDSEETQYF
CDR3nt: TGTGCCAGCAGCCCGGACAGGGACTCTGAGGAGACCCAGTACTTC

v_gene: TRBV27
d_gene: TRBD2
abundance: -
j_gene: TRBJ2-1
CDR3aa: CASSTARAGAINEQFF
CDR3nt: TGTGCCAGCAGTACCGCGCGAGCGGGAGCTATAAATGAGCAGTTCTTC

v_gene: TRBV6-5
d_gene: TRBD2
abundance: -
j_gene: TRBJ2-1
CDR3aa: CASLLRDGGRIEQFF
CDR3nt: TGTGCCAGCCTACTAAGGGACGGGGGGAGGATTGAGCAGTTCTTC

v_gene: TRBV15
d_gene: -
abundance: -
j_gene: TRBJ2-3
CDR3aa: CATSRDTGTQYF
CDR3nt: TGTGCCACCAGCAGAGATACAGGTACGCAGTATTTT

v_gene: TRBV14
d_gene: TRBD1
abundance: -
j_gene: TRBJ2-7
CDR3aa: CASSQYRGYEQYF
CDR3nt: TGTGCCAGCAGCCAGTACAGGGGGTACGAGCAGTACTTC

v_gene: TRBV25-1
d_gene: -
abundance: -
j_gene: TRBJ2-5
CDR3aa: CASSESRGAAGGETQYF
CDR3nt: TGTGCCAGCAGTGAATCGAGGGGAGCGGCGGGTGGAGAGACCCAGTACTTC

v_gene: TRBV11-2
d_gene: TRBD2
abundance: -
j_gene: TRBJ2-3
CDR3aa: CASSHRTSRNTDTQYF
CDR3nt: TGTGCCAGCAGCCATAGGACTAGCCGCAACACAGATACGCAGTATTTT

v_gene: TRBV28
d_gene: -
abundance: -
j_gene: TRBJ1-3
CDR3aa: CASNRGDGNTIYF
CDR3nt: TGTGCCAGCAATCGGGGGGATGGAAACACCATATATTTT

v_gene: TRBV29-1
d_gene: -
abundance: -
j_gene: TRBJ2-5
CDR3aa: CSVGAAQETQYF
CDR3nt: TGCAGCGTTGGTGCTGCTCAAGAGACCCAGTACTTC

v_gene: TRBV7-7
d_gene: TRBD1
abundance: -
j_gene: TRBJ2-2
CDR3aa: CASSPRGRSSTNTGELFF
CDR3nt: TGTGCTAGCAGCCCCAGGGGGCGGTCCTCTACGAACACCGGGGAGCTGTTTTTT

v_gene: TRBV19
d_gene: -
abundance: -
j_gene: TRBJ1-4
CDR3aa: CASSLGQAEKLFF
CDR3nt: TGTGCCAGTAGTCTCGGCCAGGCCGAAAAACTGTTTTTT

v_gene: TRBV10-1
d_gene: -
abundance: few
j_gene: TRBJ2-5
CDR3aa: CASSEHPISSLGETQYF
CDR3nt: TGCGCCAGCAGTGAGCACCCTATTTCTAGCCTAGGGGAGACCCAGTACTTC

v_gene: TRBV27
d_gene: -
abundance: -
j_gene: TRBJ2-2
CDR3aa: CASSLSAGPNTGELFF
CDR3nt: TGTGCCAGCAGTTTATCCGCGGGGCCGAACACCGGGGAGCTGTTTTTT

v_gene: TRBV19
d_gene: -
abundance: -
j_gene: TRBJ1-2
CDR3aa: CASRKARGGNEFYTF
CDR3nt: TGTGCCAGCAGAAAAGCCCGAGGAGGGAACGAGTTCTACACCTTC

v_gene: TRBV12-5
d_gene: -
abundance: -
j_gene: TRBJ2-3
CDR3aa: CASGLCGGATDTQYF
CDR3nt: TGTGCTAGTGGTTTGTGCGGGGGCGCGACAGATACGCAGTATTTT

v_gene: TRBV11-1
d_gene: TRBD2
abundance: once
j_gene: TRBJ2-7
CDR3aa: CASSLVGTSGATYEQYF
CDR3nt: TGTGCCAGCAGCTTAGTAGGGACTAGCGGGGCAACCTACGAGCAGTACTTC

v_gene: TRBV7-2
d_gene: -
abundance: -
j_gene: TRBJ2-3
CDR3aa: CASSADFADTQYF
CDR3nt: TGTGCCAGCAGCGCGGACTTCGCAGATACGCAGTATTTT

v_gene: TRBV6-5
d_gene: TRBD2
abundance: -
j_gene: TRBJ2-7
CDR3aa: CASTYGAGGYEQYF
CDR3nt: TGTGCCAGCACCTACGGTGCGGGAGGGTACGAGCAGTACTTC

v_gene: TRBV10-1
d_gene: -
abundance: -
j_gene: TRBJ2-2
CDR3aa: CASSEPESGGELFF
CDR3nt: TGCGCCAGCAGTGAGCCCGAAAGCGGCGGGGAGCTGTTTTTT

v_gene: TRBV5-1
d_gene: TRBD1
abundance: -
j_gene: TRBJ1-2
CDR3aa: CASSLDAAPGQGGGFYGYTF
CDR3nt: TGCGCCAGCAGCTTGGATGCGGCCCCGGGACAGGGAGGGGGTTTCTATGGCTACACCTTC

v_gene: TRBV4-1
d_gene: TRBD2
abundance: few
j_gene: TRBJ2-5
CDR3aa: CASSQQGWLAGGETQYF
CDR3nt: TGCGCCAGCAGCCAACAAGGATGGCTAGCGGGAGGAGAGACCCAGTACTTC

v_gene: TRBV10-3
d_gene: -
abundance: once
j_gene: TRBJ2-5
CDR3aa: CAISESTGGKTQYF
CDR3nt: TGTGCCATCAGTGAGTCGACAGGTGGAAAGACCCAGTACTTC

v_gene: TRBV4-1
d_gene: -
abundance: -
j_gene: TRBJ2-5
CDR3aa: CASSQDGLSRRTKETQYF
CDR3nt: TGCGCCAGCAGCCAAGATGGGTTATCCCGTCGAACAAAAGAGACCCAGTACTTC

v_gene: TRBV5-1
d_gene: -
abundance: -
j_gene: TRBJ2-5
CDR3aa: CASSSGAVRGEETQYF
CDR3nt: TGCGCCAGCAGCTCGGGAGCTGTCAGGGGGGAAGAGACCCAGTACTTC

v_gene: TRBV2
d_gene: TRBD1
abundance: -
j_gene: TRBJ1-2
CDR3aa: CASSEAGGYYGYTF
CDR3nt: TGTGCCAGCAGTGAGGCAGGGGGGTACTATGGCTACACCTTC

v_gene: TRBV5-4
d_gene: -
abundance: -
j_gene: TRBJ2-1
CDR3aa: CASRTGTEIWNEQFF
CDR3nt: TGTGCCAGCAGGACTGGGACCGAGATTTGGAATGAGCAGTTCTTC

v_gene: TRBV28
d_gene: TRBD2
abundance: -
j_gene: TRBJ2-7
CDR3aa: CASRTSGRNYEQYF
CDR3nt: TGTGCCAGCAGGACTAGCGGAAGAAACTACGAGCAGTACTTC

v_gene: TRBV30
d_gene: -
abundance: -
j_gene: TRBJ1-3
CDR3aa: CAWTRTGNTIYF
CDR3nt: TGTGCCTGGACCAGAACTGGAAACACCATATATTTT

v_gene: TRBV4-1
d_gene: TRBD1
abundance: -
j_gene: TRBJ1-4
CDR3aa: CASSPTGGRKNEKLFF
CDR3nt: TGCGCCAGCAGCCCTACAGGGGGGCGGAAGAATGAAAAACTGTTTTTT

v_gene: TRBV2
d_gene: -
abundance: -
j_gene: TRBJ1-2
CDR3aa: CASSDNGERYGYTF
CDR3nt: TGTGCCAGCAGTGATAACGGGGAGCGCTATGGCTACACCTTC

v_gene: TRBV28
d_gene: -
abundance: once
j_gene: TRBJ1-4
CDR3aa: CASSFSRNEKLFF
CDR3nt: TGTGCCAGCAGTTTTTCCAGAAATGAAAAACTGTTTTTT

v_gene: TRBV30
d_gene: TRBD1
abundance: -
j_gene: TRBJ1-3
CDR3aa: CAWAPGGLGNTIYF
CDR3nt: TGTGCCTGGGCCCCAGGGGGGCTAGGAAACACCATATATTTT

v_gene: TRBV19
d_gene: TRBD2
abundance: -
j_gene: TRBJ2-1
CDR3aa: CASSMASGSNEQFF
CDR3nt: TGTGCCAGTAGTATGGCTAGCGGGAGTAATGAGCAGTTCTTC

v_gene: TRBV2
d_gene: TRBD1
abundance: -
j_gene: TRBJ2-1
CDR3aa: CASSGTVSYNEQFF
CDR3nt: TGTGCCAGCAGCGGGACAGTCTCCTACAATGAGCAGTTCTTC